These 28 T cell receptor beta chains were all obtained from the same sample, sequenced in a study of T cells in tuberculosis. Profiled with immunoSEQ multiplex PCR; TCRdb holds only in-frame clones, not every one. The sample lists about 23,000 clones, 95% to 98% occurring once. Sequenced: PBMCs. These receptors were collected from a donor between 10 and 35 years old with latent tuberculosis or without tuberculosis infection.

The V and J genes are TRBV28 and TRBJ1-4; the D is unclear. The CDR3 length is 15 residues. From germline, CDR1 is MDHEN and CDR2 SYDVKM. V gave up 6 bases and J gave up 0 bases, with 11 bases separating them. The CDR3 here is CASRITLATNEKLFF. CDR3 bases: TGTGCCAGCAGAATAACGCTAGCAACTAATGAAAAACTGTTTTTT.

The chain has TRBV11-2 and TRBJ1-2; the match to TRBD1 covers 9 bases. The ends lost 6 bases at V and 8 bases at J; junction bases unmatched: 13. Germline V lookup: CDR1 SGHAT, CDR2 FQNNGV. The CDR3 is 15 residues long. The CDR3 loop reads CASSPRMGDREGYTF. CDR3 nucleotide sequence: TGTGCCAGCAGTCCGCGAATGGGGGACAGGGAAGGCTACACCTTC.

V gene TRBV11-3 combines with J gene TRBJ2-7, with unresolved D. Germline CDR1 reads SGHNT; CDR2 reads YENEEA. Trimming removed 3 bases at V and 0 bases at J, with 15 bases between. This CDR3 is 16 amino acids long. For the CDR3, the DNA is TGTGCCAGCAGCTTCCCTCTGGGCCCCAGCTCCTACGAGCAGTACTTC. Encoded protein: CASSFPLGPSSYEQYF.

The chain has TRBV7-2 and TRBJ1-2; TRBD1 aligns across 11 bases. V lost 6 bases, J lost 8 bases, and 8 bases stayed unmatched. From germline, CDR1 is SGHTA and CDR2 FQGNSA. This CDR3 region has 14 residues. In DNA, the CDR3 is TGTGCCAGCAGAGCGGGACAGGGGGTTTGGGGCTACACCTTC. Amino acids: CASRAGQGVWGYTF.

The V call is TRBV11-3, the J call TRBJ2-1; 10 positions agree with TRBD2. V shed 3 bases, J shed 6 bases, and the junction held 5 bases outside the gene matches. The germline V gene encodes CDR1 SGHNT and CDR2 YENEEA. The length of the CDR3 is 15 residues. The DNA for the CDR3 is TGTGCCAGCAGCTTTTTGGTAGCGGGAGGCAATGAGCAGTTCTTC. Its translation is CASSFLVAGGNEQFF.

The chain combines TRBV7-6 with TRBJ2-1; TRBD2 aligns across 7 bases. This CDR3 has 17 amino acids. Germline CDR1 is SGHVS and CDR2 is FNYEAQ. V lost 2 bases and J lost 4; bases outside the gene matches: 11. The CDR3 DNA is TGTGCCAGCAGCTTACGTGGGAGGGTAGCGGAGTACAATGAGCAGTTCTTC. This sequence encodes CASSLRGRVAEYNEQFF.

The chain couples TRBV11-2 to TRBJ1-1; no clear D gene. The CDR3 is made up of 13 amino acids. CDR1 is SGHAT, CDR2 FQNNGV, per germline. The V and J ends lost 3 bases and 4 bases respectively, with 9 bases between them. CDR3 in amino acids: CASSFFRSTEAFF. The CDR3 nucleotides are TGTGCCAGCAGCTTCTTTCGGTCCACTGAAGCTTTCTTT.

The CDR3 spells CASSEQAGSPKQFF. DNA of the CDR3: TGTGCCAGCAGCGAACAGGCGGGGTCTCCGAAGCAGTTCTTC. The V call is TRBV5-4, the J call TRBJ2-1; a possible D gene is TRBD2 (6 bases). The CDR3 contains 14 residues. V was shortened by 4 bases and J by 11 bases, with 19 bases between the two germline ends. Per germline, CDR1 SGHNT and CDR2 YYREEE (reference sequence). The entire variable domain, with the rest obtained from reference TRBV5-4 and TRBJ2-1, is as follows: ETGVTQSPTHLIKTRGQQVTLRCSSQSGHNTVSWYQQALGQGPQFIFQYYREEENGRGNFPPRFSGLQFPNYSSELNVNALELDDSALYLCASSEQAGSPKQFFGPGTRLTVL.

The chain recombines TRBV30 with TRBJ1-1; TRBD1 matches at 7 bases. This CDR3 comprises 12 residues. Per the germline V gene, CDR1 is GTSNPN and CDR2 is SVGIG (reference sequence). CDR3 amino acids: CAERGRRTEAFF. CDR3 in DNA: TGTGCTGAAAGGGGGCGTCGGACTGAAGCTTTCTTT.

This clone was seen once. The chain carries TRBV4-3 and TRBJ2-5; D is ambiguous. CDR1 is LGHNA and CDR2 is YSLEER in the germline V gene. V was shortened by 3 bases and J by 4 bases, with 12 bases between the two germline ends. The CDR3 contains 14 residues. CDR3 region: CASSHYLVSETQYF. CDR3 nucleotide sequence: TGCGCCAGCAGCCACTATCTAGTATCAGAGACCCAGTACTTC.

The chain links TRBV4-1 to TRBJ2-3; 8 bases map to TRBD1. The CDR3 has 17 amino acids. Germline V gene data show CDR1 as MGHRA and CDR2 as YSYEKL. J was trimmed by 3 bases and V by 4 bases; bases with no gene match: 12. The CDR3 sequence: CASSRRTGGVGTDTQYF. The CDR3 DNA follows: TGCGCCAGCAGCCGAAGAACAGGGGGTGTAGGTACAGATACGCAGTATTTT.

The chain's CDR3 is CASSFGTGELFF. The DNA of the CDR3 is TGTGCCAGCAGCTTCGGCACCGGGGAGCTGTTTTTT. The chain has TRBV5-6 and TRBJ2-2; D remains ambiguous. Trimming removed 2 bases from V and 4 bases from J, with 3 bases in between. The CDR3 covers 12 residues. Germline loops: CDR1 SGHDT, CDR2 YYEEEE.

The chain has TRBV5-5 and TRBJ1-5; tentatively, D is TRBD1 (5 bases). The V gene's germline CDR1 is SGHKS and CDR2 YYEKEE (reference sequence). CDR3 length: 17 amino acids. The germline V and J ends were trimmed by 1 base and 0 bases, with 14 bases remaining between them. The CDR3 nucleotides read TGTGCCAGCAGCTTGTGGCAGGGTACCGTTAGCAATCAGCCCCAGCATTTT. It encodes CASSLWQGTVSNQPQHF.

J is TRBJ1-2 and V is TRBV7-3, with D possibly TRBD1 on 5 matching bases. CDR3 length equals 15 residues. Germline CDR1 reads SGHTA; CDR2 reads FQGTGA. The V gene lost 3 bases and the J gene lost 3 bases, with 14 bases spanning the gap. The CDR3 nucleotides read TGTGCCAGCAGCTTGGGTCCAGGGATGGACTATGGCTACACCTTC. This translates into CASSLGPGMDYGYTF.

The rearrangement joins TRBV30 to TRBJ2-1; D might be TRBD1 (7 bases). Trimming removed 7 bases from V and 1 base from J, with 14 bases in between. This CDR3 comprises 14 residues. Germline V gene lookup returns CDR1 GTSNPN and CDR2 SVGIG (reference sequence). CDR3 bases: TGTGCCTCCCAGCCAGGGGGGTCCTACAATGAGCAGTTCTTC. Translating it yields CASQPGGSYNEQFF.

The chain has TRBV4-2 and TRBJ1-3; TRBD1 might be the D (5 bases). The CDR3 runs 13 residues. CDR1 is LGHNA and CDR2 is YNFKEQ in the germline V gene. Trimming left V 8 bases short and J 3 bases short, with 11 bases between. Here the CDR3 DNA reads TGTGCCAGCCGACAGATCAGTGGAAACACCATATATTTT. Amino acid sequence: CASRQISGNTIYF.

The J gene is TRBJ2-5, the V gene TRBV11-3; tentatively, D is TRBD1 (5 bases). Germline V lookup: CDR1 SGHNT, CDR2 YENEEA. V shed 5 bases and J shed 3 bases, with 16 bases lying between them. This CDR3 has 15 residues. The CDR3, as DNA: TGTGCCAGCAGCCCTCTTAGGGGCGGTGAAGAGACCCAGTACTTC. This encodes CASSPLRGGEETQYF.

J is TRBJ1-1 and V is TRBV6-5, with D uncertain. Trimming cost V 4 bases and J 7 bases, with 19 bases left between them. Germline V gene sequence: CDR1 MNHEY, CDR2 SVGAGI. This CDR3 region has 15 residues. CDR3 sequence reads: CASSFSRVGGGEAFF. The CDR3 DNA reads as TGTGCCAGCAGTTTCTCGCGTGTGGGAGGCGGTGAAGCTTTCTTT.

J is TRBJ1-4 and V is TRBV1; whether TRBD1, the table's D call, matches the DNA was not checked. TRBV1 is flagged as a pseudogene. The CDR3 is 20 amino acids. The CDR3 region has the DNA TGCACCAGCAGCCAACGCCAAAATCCGGGACAAGGGGACCCTAATGAAAAACTGTTTTTT. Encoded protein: CTSSQRQNPGQGDPNEKLFF.

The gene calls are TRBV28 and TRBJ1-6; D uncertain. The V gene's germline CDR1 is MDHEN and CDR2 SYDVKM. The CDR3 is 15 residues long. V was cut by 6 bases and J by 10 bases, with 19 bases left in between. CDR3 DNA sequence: TGTGCCAGCAGGAGTGGTGAACGAGGGCACTCACCCCTCCACTTT. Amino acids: CASRSGERGHSPLHF.

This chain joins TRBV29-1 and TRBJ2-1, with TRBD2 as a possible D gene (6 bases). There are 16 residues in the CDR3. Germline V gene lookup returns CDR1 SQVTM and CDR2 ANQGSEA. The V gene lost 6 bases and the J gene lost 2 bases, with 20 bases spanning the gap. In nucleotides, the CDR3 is TGCAGCGTAAAAATGCCGGAGGGACTGGCCTACAATGAGCAGTTCTTC. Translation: CSVKMPEGLAYNEQFF.

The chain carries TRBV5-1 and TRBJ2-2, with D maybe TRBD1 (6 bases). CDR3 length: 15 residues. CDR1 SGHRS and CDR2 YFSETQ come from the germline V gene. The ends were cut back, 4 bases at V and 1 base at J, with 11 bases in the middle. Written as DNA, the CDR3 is TGCGCCAGCAGCCGCCCGGGACAGAACACCGGGGAGCTGTTTTTT. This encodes CASSRPGQNTGELFF.

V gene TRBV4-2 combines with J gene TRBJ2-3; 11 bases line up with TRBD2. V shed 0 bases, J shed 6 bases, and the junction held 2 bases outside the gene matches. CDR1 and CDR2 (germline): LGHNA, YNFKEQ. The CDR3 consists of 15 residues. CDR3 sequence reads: CASSQDSGGADTQYF. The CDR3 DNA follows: TGTGCCAGCAGCCAAGATAGCGGGGGGGCCGATACGCAGTATTTT.

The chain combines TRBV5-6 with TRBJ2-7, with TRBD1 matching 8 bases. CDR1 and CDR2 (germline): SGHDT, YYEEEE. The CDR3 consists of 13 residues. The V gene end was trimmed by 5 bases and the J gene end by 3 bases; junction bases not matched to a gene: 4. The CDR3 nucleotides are TGTGCCAGCAGGCGGACAGGGTACTACGAGCAGTACTTC. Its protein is CASRRTGYYEQYF. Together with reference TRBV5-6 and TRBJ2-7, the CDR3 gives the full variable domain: DAGVTQSPTHLIKTRGQQVTLRCSPKSGHDTVSWYQQALGQGPQFIFQYYEEEERQRGNFPDRFSGHQFPNYSSELNVNALLLGDSALYLCASRRTGYYEQYFGPGTRLTVT.

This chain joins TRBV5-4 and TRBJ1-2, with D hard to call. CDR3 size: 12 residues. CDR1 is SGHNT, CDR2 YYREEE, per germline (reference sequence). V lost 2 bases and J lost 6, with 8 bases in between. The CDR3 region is CASSFSVNGYTF. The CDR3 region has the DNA TGTGCCAGCAGCTTCTCGGTAAATGGCTACACCTTC.

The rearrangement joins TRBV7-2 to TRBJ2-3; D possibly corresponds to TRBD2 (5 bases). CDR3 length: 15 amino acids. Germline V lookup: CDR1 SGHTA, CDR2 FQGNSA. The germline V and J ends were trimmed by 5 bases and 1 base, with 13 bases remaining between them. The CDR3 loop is CASSVGSGRTDTQYF. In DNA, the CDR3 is TGTGCCAGCAGCGTTGGAAGCGGTCGCACAGATACGCAGTATTTT. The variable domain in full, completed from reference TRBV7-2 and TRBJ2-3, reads GAGVSQSPSNKVTEKGKDVELRCDPISGHTALYWYRQSLGQGLEFLIYFQGNSAPDKSGLPSDRFSAERTGGSVSTLTIQRTQQEDSAVYLCASSVGSGRTDTQYFGPGTRLTVL.

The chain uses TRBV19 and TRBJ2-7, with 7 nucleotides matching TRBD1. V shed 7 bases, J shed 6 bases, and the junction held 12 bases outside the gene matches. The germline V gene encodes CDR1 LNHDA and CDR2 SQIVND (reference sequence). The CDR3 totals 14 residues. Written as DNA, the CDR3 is TGTGCCAGTAAAAGAGGACAGGCCCCGAGCGAGCAGTACTTC. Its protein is CASKRGQAPSEQYF.

For the CDR3, the DNA is TGTGCCAGCAACCGACAGGGATACACCGGGGAGCTGTTTTTT. Protein sequence: CASNRQGYTGELFF. V gene TRBV6-1 combines with J gene TRBJ2-2, with 7 positions matching TRBD1. Germline trimming cut 7 bases from V and 3 bases from J; bases unmatched to any gene: 5. Germline V gene data show CDR1 as MNHNS and CDR2 as SASEGT. There are 14 residues in the CDR3.